These T cell receptor beta chains were read from a single sample in a study of spatial heterogeneity in lung cancer. TCRdb passed the 5' RACE reads through MiXCR, listing each CDR3 protein once. The sample lists tens of thousands of distinct CDR3 sequences; more than 10% were seen once. This specimen was PBMCs, taken at surgery. Receptors originate from a male donor with early-stage non-small cell lung cancer. Each CDR3 is given with its conserved first and last residue. A D gene is named only where the DNA matches it firmly. A clone size is listed for some rows: how often the clone was seen (once, few, many), or a class if it is expanded.

TGTGCCACCAGTGACTCCGGGACTAGCGGGAGAGGGACAGATACGCAGTATTTT,CATSDSGTSGRGTDTQYF,few,TRBV24-1,TRBD2,TRBJ2-3
TGTGCCAGCAGCTTAGGCCGTTTTGGAAACACCATATATTTT,CASSLGRFGNTIYF,NA,TRBV7-8,NA,TRBJ1-3
TGTGCCAGCAGCTTAGAGGGACAGGGGTCCCCACAGTTCTTC,CASSLEGQGSPQFF,NA,TRBV7-2,TRBD1,TRBJ2-1
TGCAGTGCTCCCGGGGGGACCCCTGGGGCCAACGTCCTGACTTTC,CSAPGGTPGANVLTF,NA,TRBV20-1,TRBD2,TRBJ2-6
TGTGCCAGCGTAAAGGGGAATACAATCGGGGAGCTGTTTTTT,CASVKGNTIGELFF,few,TRBV7-8,NA,TRBJ2-2
TGTGCCAGCAGCCAGGGGGGGTGGCGGGAGGACTACAATGAGCAGTTCTTC,CASSQGGWREDYNEQFF,few,TRBV14,TRBD2,TRBJ2-1
TGTGCCAGCAGTCCGCCGGACAGAATATATGGCTACACCTTC,CASSPPDRIYGYTF,NA,TRBV28,NA,TRBJ1-2
TGTGCCAGCAGCCCCCCCCGGGCTAGCGGAAACAATGAGCAGTTCTTC,CASSPPRASGNNEQFF,many,TRBV9,TRBD2,TRBJ2-1
TGTGCCAGCACCCAGACGGGAACAAGTGGTGAAAAACTGTTTTTT,CASTQTGTSGEKLFF,many,TRBV7-2,NA,TRBJ1-4
TGTGCCAGCAGTATCCTGACTAGCGGAGCATACAATGAGCAGTTCTTC,CASSILTSGAYNEQFF,once,TRBV2,TRBD2,TRBJ2-1
TGTGCCAGCAGTTTTAACGGGCCGGACGGCTACACCTTC,CASSFNGPDGYTF,NA,TRBV12-3/TRBV12-4,NA,TRBJ1-2
TGTGCCAGCAGTTTCCGGGCAGGGTACACAGATACGCAGTATTTT,CASSFRAGYTDTQYF,NA,TRBV27,NA,TRBJ2-3
TGTGCCAGCAGCTTAAGTTCGGGGACCCGTCCCCTCCACTTT,CASSLSSGTRPLHF,few,TRBV7-9,NA,TRBJ1-6
TGTGCCAGCAGCGCCCTTAGCGGGAAGGCCGGGGAGCTGTTTTTT,CASSALSGKAGELFF,NA,TRBV9,TRBD2,TRBJ2-2
TGCAGTGCCCCCCCCGGGGGAAGTGGCTACACCTTC,CSAPPGGSGYTF,few,TRBV20-1,NA,TRBJ1-2
TGTGCCAGCAGCTTAGGGGGGCACCTCTACAATGAGCAGTTCTTC,CASSLGGHLYNEQFF,few,TRBV7-2,NA,TRBJ2-1
TGCAGTGCTAGGGTGGGCCGGACGAACAATCAGCCCCAGCATTTT,CSARVGRTNNQPQHF,NA,TRBV20-1,NA,TRBJ1-5
TGTGCCAGCAGTTTACTGTGGGCAGATACGCAGTATTTT,CASSLLWADTQYF,few,TRBV28,NA,TRBJ2-3
TGTGCCACCAGTGATAACCGAGGACTGACCTACGAGCAGTACTTC,CATSDNRGLTYEQYF,few,TRBV24-1,NA,TRBJ2-7
TGTGCCAGCAGTTTTCGGACAGGTCAAGAGACCCAGTACTTC,CASSFRTGQETQYF,NA,TRBV6-5,TRBD1,TRBJ2-5
TGTGCCACCTCCGGGGGGGTCCTGAGCTCCTACAATGAGCAGTTCTTC,CATSGGVLSSYNEQFF,NA,TRBV7-9,TRBD2,TRBJ2-1
TGCAGTGCTCCACCCGGGACAGGGGCTAATGAAAAACTGTTTTTT,CSAPPGTGANEKLFF,NA,TRBV20-1,TRBD1,TRBJ1-4
TGTGCCAGCAGTTTATCCCCGACGGCGAACACCGGGGAGCTGTTTTTT,CASSLSPTANTGELFF,NA,TRBV28,NA,TRBJ2-2
TGTGCCAGCAGCTTAAGTCCACAGGAGGAGCAGTACTTC,CASSLSPQEEQYF,NA,TRBV7-3,NA,TRBJ2-7
TGTGCCAGCAGGCGCGGAGCCAGAACCGGGGAGCTGTTTTTT,CASRRGARTGELFF,NA,TRBV6-5,NA,TRBJ2-2
TGTGCCACCAGCAGAGCAGAACAGCCCCAGCATTTT,CATSRAEQPQHF,NA,TRBV15,NA,TRBJ1-5
TGTGCCAGCAGCTACAGGGATACCTACGAGCAGTACTTC,CASSYRDTYEQYF,few,TRBV6-2/TRBV6-3,NA,TRBJ2-7
TGTGCCAGCAGCTTACAGGGGAACACTGAAGCTTTCTTT,CASSLQGNTEAFF,many,TRBV7-9,NA,TRBJ1-1
TGCGCCAGCAGCGCCGTGACAGGGACTGAAGCTTTCTTT,CASSAVTGTEAFF,few,TRBV5-1,TRBD1,TRBJ1-1
TGTGCCATCAGCAGGACCAAGAACACTGAAGCTTTCTTT,CAISRTKNTEAFF,many,TRBV10-3,NA,TRBJ1-1
TGCGCCAGCAGCGAGGGGGCTAGCACAGATACGCAGTATTTT,CASSEGASTDTQYF,NA,TRBV5-1,TRBD1,TRBJ2-3
TGTGCCAGCAGCTTTTGGGACGGCGGCGCGAACACCGGGGAGCTGTTTTTT,CASSFWDGGANTGELFF,few,TRBV11-3,NA,TRBJ2-2
TGCAGTGCTAGAGACAGCGCTGGCTACACCTTC,CSARDSAGYTF,few,TRBV20-1,NA,TRBJ1-2
TGCAGTGCGGGGGGGGCCACCACAGATACGCAGTATTTT,CSAGGATTDTQYF,few,TRBV20-1,NA,TRBJ2-3
TGTGCCAGGAGGGGAAGGAGCGGGGGCCAAGATACGCAGTATTTT,CARRGRSGGQDTQYF,NA,TRBV5-5,TRBD2,TRBJ2-3
TGTGCCAGCAGTTTAAGGCGCCGGGCTTCATACTACACCTTC,CASSLRRRASYYTF,many,TRBV28,NA,TRBJ1-2
TGTGCCTGGAACGCGGGAGGCCCATGGAATGAGCAGTTCTTC,CAWNAGGPWNEQFF,few,TRBV30,TRBD2,TRBJ2-1
TGTGCCAGTTGCGGAGATCTCTACAATGAGCAGTTCTTC,CASCGDLYNEQFF,many,TRBV19,NA,TRBJ2-1
TGCGCCAGCAGCTTGGAGGGACAGGGGGCATCAAGTTCACCCCTCCACTTT,CASSLEGQGASSSPLHF,many,TRBV5-1,TRBD1,TRBJ1-6
TGCAGCGTTGAAGCGAACAGGCAAGAGACCCAGTACTTC,CSVEANRQETQYF,NA,TRBV29-1,NA,TRBJ2-5
TGTGCCAGCAGCTTAACGGGGGACAGTTACACCGGGGAGCTGTTTTTT,CASSLTGDSYTGELFF,few,TRBV7-3,TRBD1,TRBJ2-2
TGTGCCAGCAGCGTAGCCCGGACTAGCGGGGGCCTCAACACCGGGGAGCTGTTTTTT,CASSVARTSGGLNTGELFF,many,TRBV9,TRBD2,TRBJ2-2
TGCAGTGCTAGAGCCCCAGGGCGGAAGGCTTTCTTT,CSARAPGRKAFF,few,TRBV20-1,NA,TRBJ1-1
TGCGCCAGCAGTTGGGAAGGAGGCTCTGGAAACACCATATATTTT,CASSWEGGSGNTIYF,few,TRBV5-1,NA,TRBJ1-3
TGTGCCAGCTCCCCGACTAGCTGGGAGCAGTACTTC,CASSPTSWEQYF,NA,TRBV18,TRBD2,TRBJ2-7
TGTGCCAGCAGCCCGCGGGACATTACCTACGAGCAGTACTTC,CASSPRDITYEQYF,NA,TRBV7-2,NA,TRBJ2-7
TGTGCCTGGAGTGCTGGTGAAAAACTGTTTTTT,CAWSAGEKLFF,many,TRBV30,NA,TRBJ1-4
TGTGCCAGCAGCAGCGGCGGGGTAGGAGAGACCCAGTACTTC,CASSSGGVGETQYF,NA,TRBV7-2,NA,TRBJ2-5
TGTGCCACCAGCAGGGACTATTCCAATGAGCAGTTCTTC,CATSRDYSNEQFF,NA,TRBV15,NA,TRBJ2-1
TGCGCCAGCAGCTACCTGGCGGGAGGAACCGGGGAGCTGTTTTTT,CASSYLAGGTGELFF,few,TRBV5-1,TRBD2,TRBJ2-2
TGTGCCAGCAGCTCGAACGACGGGCGGAAAGAGACCCAGTACTTC,CASSSNDGRKETQYF,NA,TRBV11-2,NA,TRBJ2-5
TGCAGTGCTAGAGATTGGAGGGCGGGAATCGGTGATGAGCAGTTCTTC,CSARDWRAGIGDEQFF,few,TRBV20-1,NA,TRBJ2-1
TGCAGTGCGAGAGCCGGAAATTCACCCCTCCACTTT,CSARAGNSPLHF,NA,TRBV20-1,NA,TRBJ1-6